This TCR beta chain was identified in a study of T cell responses to AZD1222 COVID-19 vaccine. Samples with a second dose at about 4 or about 12 weeks were pooled together. Only in-frame clones appear in the TCRdb table, and some are missing; sequencing was by immunoSEQ multiplex PCR. The sample consists of just under 150,000 clones, just over 85% of them appearing once. Findings of the study overall: Females outnumbered males among donors, who were mostly white British; clonal diversity was possibly underestimated. Regions 160-218 and 743-854 dominated among vaccine-associated CD4 TCRs spanning spike. Repertoires were sampled only after the peak T cell response.

Only one count was recorded for this clone. Its antigen remains unknown. This sequence was found in an adult who received the AZD1222 COVID-19 vaccine. The sample here was peripheral blood, taken 28 days after the second AZD1222 dose.

The CDR3 loop reads CASSAGALLNEKLFF. CDR3 sequence (DNA): TGTGCCAGCAGCGCTGGGGCCTTACTTAATGAAAAACTGTTTTTT. The gene calls are TRBV9 and TRBJ1-4, with D possibly matching TRBD1 (5 bases). Trimming pared 3 bases from V and 4 bases from J, leaving 13 bases between. The CDR3 spans 15 residues. Germline CDR1 and CDR2: SGDLS and YYNGEE. Using reference TRBV9 and TRBJ1-4 for the parts outside the CDR3, the full variable domain is DSGVTQTPKHLITATGQRVTLRCSPRSGDLSVYWYQQSLDQGLQFLIQYYNGEERAKGNILERFSAQQFPDLHSELNLSSLELGDSALYFCASSAGALLNEKLFFGSGTQLSVL.